This TCR beta chain was sequenced for a study of T-cell memory formation after mild COVID-19. Overall study context: The TCR clusters were mostly specific to one donor.

This clonotype has at least ten counts. TCRdb re-analysed the 5' RACE reads in MiXCR, keeping a single row per CDR3 protein. The data contain roughly 52,000 distinct CDR3 sequences, around 9.5% of them singletons. Germline CDR1 is SGHDT and CDR2 is YYEEEE. Trimming shortened V by 0 bases and J by 1 base, and 7 bases separated the two germline ends. CDR3 length: 14 residues. The chain joins TRBV5-6 to TRBJ1-1; D is possibly TRBD1 (6 bases). Sequenced material: PBMCs or a T cell subset sorted from them (not recorded which). This receptor was taken from a man between 18 and 29 years old who had mild COVID-19 (a few samples of this study predate the infection). Cell type and time point are not known. CDR3 sequence reads: CASSLGTANTEAFF. CDR3 DNA: TGTGCCAGCAGCTTGGGGACAGCGAACACTGAAGCTTTCTTT.